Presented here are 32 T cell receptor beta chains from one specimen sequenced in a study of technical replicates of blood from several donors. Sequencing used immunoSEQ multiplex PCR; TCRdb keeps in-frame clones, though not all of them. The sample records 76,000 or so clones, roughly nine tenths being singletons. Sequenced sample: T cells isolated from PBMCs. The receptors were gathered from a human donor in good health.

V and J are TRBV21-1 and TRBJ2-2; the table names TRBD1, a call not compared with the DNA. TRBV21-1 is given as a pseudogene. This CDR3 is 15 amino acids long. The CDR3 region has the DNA TGTGCCAGCAGTCTCCGGGACAGCAACACCGGGGAGCTGTTTTTT. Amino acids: CASSLRDSNTGELFF.

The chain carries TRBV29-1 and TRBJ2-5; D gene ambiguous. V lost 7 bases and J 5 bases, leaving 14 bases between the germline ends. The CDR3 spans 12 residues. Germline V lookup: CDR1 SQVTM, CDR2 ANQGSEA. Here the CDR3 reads CSAEVSSETQYF. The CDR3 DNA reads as TGCAGCGCCGAGGTCTCTTCGGAGACCCAGTACTTC.

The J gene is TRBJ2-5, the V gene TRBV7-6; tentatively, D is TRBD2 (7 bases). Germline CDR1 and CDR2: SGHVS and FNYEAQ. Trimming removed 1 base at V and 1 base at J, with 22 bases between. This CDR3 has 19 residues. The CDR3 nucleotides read TGTGCCAGCAGCTTAGGCTCCAGGGGATCGGCTAGCGGCCAAGAGACCCAGTACTTC. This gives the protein CASSLGSRGSASGQETQYF.

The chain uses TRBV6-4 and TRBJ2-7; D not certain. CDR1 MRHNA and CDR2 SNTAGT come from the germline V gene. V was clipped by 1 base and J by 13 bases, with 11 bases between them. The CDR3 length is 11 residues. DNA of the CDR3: TGTGCCAGCAGTGACTTGGCTCAGGCCTACTTC. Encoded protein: CASSDLAQAYF.

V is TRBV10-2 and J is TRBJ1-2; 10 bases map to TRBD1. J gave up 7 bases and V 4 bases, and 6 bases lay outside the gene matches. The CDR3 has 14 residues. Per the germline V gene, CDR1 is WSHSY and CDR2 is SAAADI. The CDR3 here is CASSGDRGLLGYTF. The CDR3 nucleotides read TGCGCCAGCAGTGGGGACAGGGGATTGCTTGGCTACACCTTC.

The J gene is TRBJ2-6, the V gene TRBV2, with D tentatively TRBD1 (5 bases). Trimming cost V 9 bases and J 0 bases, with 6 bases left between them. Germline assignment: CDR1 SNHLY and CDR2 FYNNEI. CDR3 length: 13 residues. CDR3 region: CARGRSGANVLTF. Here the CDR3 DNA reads TGTGCCAGGGGGCGCTCTGGGGCCAACGTCCTGACTTTC. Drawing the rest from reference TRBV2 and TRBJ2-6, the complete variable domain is EPEVTQTPSHQVTQMGQEVILRCVPISNHLYFYWYRQILGQKVEFLVSFYNNEISEKSEIFDDQFSVERPDGSNFTLKIRSTKLEDSAMYFCARGRSGANVLTFGAGSRLTVL.

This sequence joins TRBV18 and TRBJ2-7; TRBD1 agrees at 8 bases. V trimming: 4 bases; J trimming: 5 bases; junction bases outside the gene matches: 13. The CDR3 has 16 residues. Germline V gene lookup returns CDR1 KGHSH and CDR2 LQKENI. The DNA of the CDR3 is TGTGCCAGCTCACGGACAGGGTCCTCGTTTGTTGACGAGCAGTACTTC. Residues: CASSRTGSSFVDEQYF.

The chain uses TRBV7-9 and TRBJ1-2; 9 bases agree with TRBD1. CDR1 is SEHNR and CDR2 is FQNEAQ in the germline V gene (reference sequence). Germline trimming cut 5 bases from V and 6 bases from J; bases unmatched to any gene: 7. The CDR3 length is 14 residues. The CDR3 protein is CASSPPGQGDGYTF. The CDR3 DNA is TGTGCCAGCAGCCCTCCGGGACAGGGTGATGGCTACACCTTC.

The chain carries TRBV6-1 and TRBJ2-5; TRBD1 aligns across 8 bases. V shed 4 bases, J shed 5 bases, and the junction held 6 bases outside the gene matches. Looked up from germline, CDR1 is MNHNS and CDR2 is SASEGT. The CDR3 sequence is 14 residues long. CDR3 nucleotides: TGTGCCAGCAGTGGACAGGGGTTTTTGGAGACCCAGTACTTC. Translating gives CASSGQGFLETQYF.

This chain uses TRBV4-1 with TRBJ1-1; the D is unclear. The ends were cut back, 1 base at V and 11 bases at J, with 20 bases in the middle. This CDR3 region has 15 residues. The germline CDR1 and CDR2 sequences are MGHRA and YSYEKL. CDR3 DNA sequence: TGCGCCAGCAGCCAAGTGATAAAGGTTGGGCTTGAGGCTTTCTTT. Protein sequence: CASSQVIKVGLEAFF.

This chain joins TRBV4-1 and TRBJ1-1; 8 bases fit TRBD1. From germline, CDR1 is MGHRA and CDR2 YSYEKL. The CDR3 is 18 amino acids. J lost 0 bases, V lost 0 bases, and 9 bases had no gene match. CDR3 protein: CASSQDFRQGAMNTEAFF. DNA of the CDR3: TGCGCCAGCAGCCAAGATTTTAGGCAGGGGGCGATGAACACTGAAGCTTTCTTT.

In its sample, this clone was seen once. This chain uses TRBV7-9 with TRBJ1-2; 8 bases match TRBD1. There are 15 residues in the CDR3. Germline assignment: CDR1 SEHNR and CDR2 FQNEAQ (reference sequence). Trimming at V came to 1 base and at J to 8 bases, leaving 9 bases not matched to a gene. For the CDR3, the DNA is TGTGCCAGCAGCTTAGGCAACGGACAGGGCAAAGGCTACACCTTC. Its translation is CASSLGNGQGKGYTF.

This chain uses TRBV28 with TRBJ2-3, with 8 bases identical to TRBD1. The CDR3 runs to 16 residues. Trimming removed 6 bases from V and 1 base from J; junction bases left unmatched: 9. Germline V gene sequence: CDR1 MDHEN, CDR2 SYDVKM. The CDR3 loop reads CASSPARQGRTDTQYF. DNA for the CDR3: TGTGCCAGCAGCCCCGCCCGACAGGGGCGCACAGATACGCAGTATTTT.

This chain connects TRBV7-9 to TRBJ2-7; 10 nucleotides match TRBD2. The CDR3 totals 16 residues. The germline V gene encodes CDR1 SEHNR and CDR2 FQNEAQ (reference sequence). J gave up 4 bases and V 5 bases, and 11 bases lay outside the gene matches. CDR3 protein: CASSPASGSTRYEQYF. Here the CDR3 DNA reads TGTGCCAGCAGCCCTGCTAGCGGGAGCACCCGGTACGAGCAGTACTTC.

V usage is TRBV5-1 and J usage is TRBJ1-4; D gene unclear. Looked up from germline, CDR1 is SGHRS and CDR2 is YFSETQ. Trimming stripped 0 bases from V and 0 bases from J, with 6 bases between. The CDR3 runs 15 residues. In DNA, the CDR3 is TGCGCCAGCAGCTTGGACAGCTCAACTAATGAAAAACTGTTTTTT. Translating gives CASSLDSSTNEKLFF.

CDR3 region: CASSLLGLAGSGTGELFF. The CDR3 region has the DNA TGTGCCAGCAGTTTACTGGGACTAGCAGGGTCGGGGACCGGGGAGCTGTTTTTT. The chain carries TRBV28 and TRBJ2-2, with TRBD2 matching 9 bases. The germline CDR1 and CDR2 sequences are MDHEN and SYDVKM. V shed 2 bases, J shed 5 bases, and the junction held 12 bases outside the gene matches. The CDR3 runs to 18 residues.

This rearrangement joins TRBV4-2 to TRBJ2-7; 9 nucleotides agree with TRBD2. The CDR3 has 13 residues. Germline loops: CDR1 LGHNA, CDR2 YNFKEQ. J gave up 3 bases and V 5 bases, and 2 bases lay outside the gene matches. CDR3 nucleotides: TGTGCCAGCAGCGTAGCGGGAGACTACGAGCAGTACTTC. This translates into CASSVAGDYEQYF.

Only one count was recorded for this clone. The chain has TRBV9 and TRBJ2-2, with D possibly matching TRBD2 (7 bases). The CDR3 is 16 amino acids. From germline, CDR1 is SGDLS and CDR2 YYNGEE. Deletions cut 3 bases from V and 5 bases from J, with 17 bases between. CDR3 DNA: TGTGCCAGCAGCGCTCGCGGGGGCCCGGGGACCGGGGAGCTGTTTTTT. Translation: CASSARGGPGTGELFF.

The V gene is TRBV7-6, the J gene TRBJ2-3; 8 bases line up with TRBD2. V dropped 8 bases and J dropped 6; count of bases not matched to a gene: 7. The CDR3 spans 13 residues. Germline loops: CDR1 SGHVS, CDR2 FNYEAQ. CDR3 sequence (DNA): TGTGCCAGCGGCCCTAGCGGGTCGGATACGCAGTATTTT. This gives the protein CASGPSGSDTQYF. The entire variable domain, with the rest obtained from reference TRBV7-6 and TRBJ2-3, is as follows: GAGVSQSPRYKVTKRGQDVALRCDPISGHVSLYWYRQALGQGPEFLTYFNYEAQQDKSGLPNDRFSAERPEGSISTLTIQRTEQRDSAMYRCASGPSGSDTQYFGPGTRLTVL.

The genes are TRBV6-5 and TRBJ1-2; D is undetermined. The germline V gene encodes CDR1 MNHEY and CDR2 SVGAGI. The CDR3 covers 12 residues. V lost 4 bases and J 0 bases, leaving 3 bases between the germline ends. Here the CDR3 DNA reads TGTGCCAGCAGTTCTCCTAACTATGGCTACACCTTC. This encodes CASSSPNYGYTF.

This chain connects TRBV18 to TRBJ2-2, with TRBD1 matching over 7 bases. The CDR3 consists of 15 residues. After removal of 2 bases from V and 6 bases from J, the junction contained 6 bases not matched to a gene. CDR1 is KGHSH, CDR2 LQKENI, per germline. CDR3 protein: CASSPATGNAGELFF. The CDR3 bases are TGTGCCAGCTCACCAGCGACAGGGAATGCCGGGGAGCTGTTTTTT.

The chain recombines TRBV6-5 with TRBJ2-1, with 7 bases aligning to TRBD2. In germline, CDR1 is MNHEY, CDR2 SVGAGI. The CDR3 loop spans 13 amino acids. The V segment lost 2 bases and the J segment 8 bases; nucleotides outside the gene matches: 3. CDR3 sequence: CASSYPGGDEQFF. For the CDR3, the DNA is TGTGCCAGCAGTTACCCTGGGGGGGATGAGCAGTTCTTC.

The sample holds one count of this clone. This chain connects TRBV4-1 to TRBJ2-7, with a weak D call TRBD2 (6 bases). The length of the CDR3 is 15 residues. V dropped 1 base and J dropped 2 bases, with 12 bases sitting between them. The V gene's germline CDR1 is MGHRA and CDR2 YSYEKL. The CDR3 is CASSQVGGGTYEQYF. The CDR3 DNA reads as TGCGCCAGCAGCCAAGTTGGGGGAGGTACCTACGAGCAGTACTTC.

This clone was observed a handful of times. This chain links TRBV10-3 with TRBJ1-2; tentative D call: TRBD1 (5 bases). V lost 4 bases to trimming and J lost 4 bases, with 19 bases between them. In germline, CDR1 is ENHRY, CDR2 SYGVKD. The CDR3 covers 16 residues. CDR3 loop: CAISVLKQGIGYGYTF. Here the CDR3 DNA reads TGTGCCATCAGTGTTCTCAAGCAGGGTATAGGCTATGGCTACACCTTC.

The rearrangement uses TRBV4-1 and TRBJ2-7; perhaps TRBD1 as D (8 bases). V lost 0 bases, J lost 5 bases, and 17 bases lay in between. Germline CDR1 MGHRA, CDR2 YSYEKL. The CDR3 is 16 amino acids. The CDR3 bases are TGCGCCAGCAGCCAAGAGAGGCGGGAGACAGGGGACGAGCAGTACTTC. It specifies CASSQERRETGDEQYF.

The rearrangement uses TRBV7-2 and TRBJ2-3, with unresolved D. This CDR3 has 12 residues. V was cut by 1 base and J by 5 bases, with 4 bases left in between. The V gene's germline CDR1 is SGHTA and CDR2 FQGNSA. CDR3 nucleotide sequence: TGTGCCAGCAGCTTAGACAGAGATACGCAGTATTTT. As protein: CASSLDRDTQYF.

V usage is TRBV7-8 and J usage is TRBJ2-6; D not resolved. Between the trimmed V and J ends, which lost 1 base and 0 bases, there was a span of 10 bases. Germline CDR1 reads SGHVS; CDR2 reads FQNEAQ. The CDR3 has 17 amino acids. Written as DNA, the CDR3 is TGTGCCAGCAGCTTAGATTTTGAGCTCTCTGGGGCCAACGTCCTGACTTTC. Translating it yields CASSLDFELSGANVLTF.

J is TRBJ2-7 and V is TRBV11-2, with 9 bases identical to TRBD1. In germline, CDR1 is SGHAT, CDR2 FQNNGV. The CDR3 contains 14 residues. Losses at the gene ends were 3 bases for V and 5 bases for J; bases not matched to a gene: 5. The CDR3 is CASSLIQGADEQYF. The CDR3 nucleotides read TGTGCCAGCAGCTTGATACAGGGGGCGGACGAGCAGTACTTC.

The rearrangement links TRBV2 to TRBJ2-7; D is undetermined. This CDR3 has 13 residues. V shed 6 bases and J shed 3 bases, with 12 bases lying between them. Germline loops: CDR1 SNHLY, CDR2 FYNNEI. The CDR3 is CASSLYMNYEQYF. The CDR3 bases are TGTGCCAGCAGCCTCTATATGAACTACGAGCAGTACTTC. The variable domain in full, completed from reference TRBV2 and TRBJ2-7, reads EPEVTQTPSHQVTQMGQEVILRCVPISNHLYFYWYRQILGQKVEFLVSFYNNEISEKSEIFDDQFSVERPDGSNFTLKIRSTKLEDSAMYFCASSLYMNYEQYFGPGTRLTVT.

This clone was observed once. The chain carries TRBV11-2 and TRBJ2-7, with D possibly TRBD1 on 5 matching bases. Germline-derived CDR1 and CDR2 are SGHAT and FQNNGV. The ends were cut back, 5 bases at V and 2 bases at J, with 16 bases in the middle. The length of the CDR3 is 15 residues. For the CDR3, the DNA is TGTGCCAGCAGCCCAGGACATGTGGGGACCTACGAGCAGTACTTC. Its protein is CASSPGHVGTYEQYF.

CDR3 nucleotide sequence: TGTGCCAGCAGCCGCCCTGTAGCGGGGGGGAATGAGCAGTTCTTC. Amino acid sequence: CASSRPVAGGNEQFF. V usage is TRBV7-9 and J usage is TRBJ2-1, with 11 bases fitting TRBD2. Germline V gives CDR1 SEHNR, CDR2 FQNEAQ (reference sequence). V was pared by 5 bases and J by 7 bases, with 7 bases of the junction left unmatched. The CDR3 loop spans 15 amino acids. Full variable domain (rest looked up from reference TRBV7-9 and TRBJ2-1): DTGVSQNPRHKITKRGQNVTFRCDPISEHNRLYWYRQTLGQGPEFLTYFQNEAQLEKSRLLSDRFSAERPKGSFSTLEIQRTEQGDSAMYLCASSRPVAGGNEQFFGPGTRLTVL.

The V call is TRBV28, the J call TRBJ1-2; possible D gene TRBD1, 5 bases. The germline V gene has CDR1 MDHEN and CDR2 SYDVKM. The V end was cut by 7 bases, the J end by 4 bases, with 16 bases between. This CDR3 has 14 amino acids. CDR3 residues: CASTGQGGGYGYTF. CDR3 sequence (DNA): TGTGCCAGCACTGGCCAGGGAGGAGGCTATGGCTACACCTTC.